This TCR beta chain was recovered during a study of shared clonotypes between healthy human individuals. Findings and caveats of the study: The generation probabilities recorded for non-shared clonotypes fell below those of clonotypes shared by all four donors.

Data came from immunoSEQ multiplex PCR; TCRdb stores just in-frame clones and leaves some out. The sample yields some 2,400,000 clones, approximately 96% seen once. A note on this clone: Its antigen is still unknown.

The material sequenced was naive CD4+ T cells sorted from blood. Described subset: CD45RA+ positively selected. This TCR came from a man younger than 35 in good health.

The CDR3 region is CASSLATGSGQPQHF. The CDR3 nucleotides are TGTGCCAGCAGCTTAGCGACAGGGTCGGGGCAGCCCCAGCATTTT. The chain carries TRBV7-2 and TRBJ1-5; 7 bases align to TRBD1. Trimming removed 0 bases from V and 7 bases from J; junction bases left unmatched: 6. CDR1 is SGHTA, CDR2 FQGNSA, per germline. The CDR3 is 15 amino acids.